Below are 19 T cell receptor beta chains sequenced from a single sample in a study of T cell clonotyping in hematopoietic cell transplantation (TCRdb year 2021). The time point label on this specimen signifies: recipient sample about 28 days before transplant, after cytoreduction. The library was built by means of the immunoSEQ multiplex PCR assay. TCRdb carries this immuneACCESS record with in-frame sequences only. Its versions omit some clonotypes, under half of them owing to an unresolved V gene in the studies checked, with the rest unexplained. The sample has around 19,000 clones on record, about 72% of them singletons. 15% to 20% of the sample is held by the ten biggest clonotypes. This specimen was peripheral blood mononuclear cells, taken before stem cell transplant. The receptors were gathered from a man between 60 and 75 years old with acute myeloid leukemia. Some clones in this sample may be carry-over from other donors' samples.

V gene TRBV6-6 combines with J gene TRBJ2-7; 11 positions agree with TRBD2. V was pared by 5 bases and J by 7 bases, with 10 bases of the junction left unmatched. CDR3 length: 15 residues. Per germline, CDR1 MNHNY and CDR2 SVGAGI (reference sequence). The CDR3 loop reads CASSKSLAGAGEQYF. The CDR3 DNA sequence: TGTGCCAGCAGTAAATCACTAGCGGGGGCTGGAGAGCAGTACTTC.

The genes are TRBV18 and TRBJ2-3; no firm D call. The germline V and J ends were trimmed by 6 bases and 4 bases, with 11 bases remaining between them. Looked up from germline, CDR1 is KGHSH and CDR2 is LQKENI. The CDR3 consists of 13 residues. The CDR3 nucleotides read TGTGCCAGCTCCCGTGCCCCCGCAGATACGCAGTATTTT. It is translated as CASSRAPADTQYF.

J is TRBJ2-7 and V is TRBV19; D is unresolved. Germline V gene lookup returns CDR1 LNHDA and CDR2 SQIVND (reference sequence). CDR3 length equals 14 residues. Trimming pared 6 bases from V and 0 bases from J, leaving 12 bases between. In DNA, the CDR3 is TGTGCCAGTAGGCGGACGGCTCTCTCCTACGAGCAGTACTTC. Encoded protein: CASRRTALSYEQYF.

V and J are TRBV10-3 and TRBJ2-5, with 11 bases aligning to TRBD1. The CDR3 covers 14 residues. Trimming cost V 7 bases and J 1 base; bases outside gene matches: 2. CDR1 is ENHRY and CDR2 is SYGVKD in the germline V gene. The CDR3 nucleotides are TGTGCCATCAAGGGACAGGGGGTCCAAGAGACCCAGTACTTC. As protein: CAIKGQGVQETQYF.

About this clone: This CDR3 is missing its conserved last phenylalanine or tryptophan, likely due to a read error. The DNA is omitted, as the CDR3 cannot be located on it reliably, and the CDR3 follows TCRdb's listing. The chain links TRBV5-1 to TRBJ1-2. Germline CDR1 SGHRS, CDR2 YFSETQ. The CDR3 has 10 residues if both end residues are counted. CDR3 amino acids: CASSSYPHLG.

This clone was detected a few times. The V call is TRBV19, the J call TRBJ1-2; D is uncertain. The CDR3 totals 14 residues. The V end was cut by 3 bases, the J end by 2 bases, with 10 bases between. Per the germline V gene, CDR1 is LNHDA and CDR2 is SQIVND (reference sequence). The CDR3 is CASSIYPENYGYTF. CDR3 nucleotides: TGTGCCAGTAGTATTTATCCAGAAAACTATGGCTACACCTTC.

The rearrangement uses TRBV4-3 and TRBJ1-5; no clear D. Trimming removed 3 bases from V and 4 bases from J, with 7 bases in between. Germline lookup yields CDR1 LGHNA and CDR2 YSLEER. This CDR3 comprises 13 residues. Written as DNA, the CDR3 is TGCGCCAGCAGCCAGGGTTATAATCAGCCCCAGCATTTT. Translating it yields CASSQGYNQPQHF.

A few counts support this clone. CDR3 residues: CASSPGTGYYGYTF. The DNA for the CDR3 is TGTGCCAGCTCACCTGGGACAGGGTACTATGGCTACACCTTC. This chain links TRBV18 with TRBJ1-2; 9 bases agree with TRBD1. Germline loops: CDR1 KGHSH, CDR2 LQKENI. The CDR3 consists of 14 residues. With V trimmed by 3 bases and J by 3 bases, 2 bases remained unmatched.

This clone occurred a few times. The rearrangement uses TRBV11-2 and TRBJ2-5; 8 bases are a match to TRBD2. The CDR3 has 18 amino acids. Per germline, CDR1 SGHAT and CDR2 FQNNGV. V lost 1 base to trimming and J lost 3 bases; unmatched junction nucleotides: 13. Written as DNA, the CDR3 is TGTGCCAGCAGCTTAGTATCGGAAGCGGGGGTGGGGAAAGAGACCCAGTACTTC. Translation: CASSLVSEAGVGKETQYF. Supplemented by reference TRBV11-2 and TRBJ2-5, the full variable domain reads EAGVAQSPRYKIIEKRQSVAFWCNPISGHATLYWYQQILGQGPKLLIQFQNNGVVDDSQLPKDRFSAERLKGVDSTLKIQPAKLEDSAVYLCASSLVSEAGVGKETQYFGPGTRLLVL.

A word on this clone: An end of the junction differs from the germline gene, which may be a read error. The chain joins TRBV6-6 to TRBJ1-3; D remains unclear. The CDR3 runs to 14 residues. Looked up from germline, CDR1 is MNHNY and CDR2 is SVGAGI (reference sequence). The CDR3 DNA is TGTGCCAGCTTTGATCCCGGATTATTTTTTCGTTGGAATTTT. This sequence encodes CASFDPGLFFRWNF.

The chain recombines TRBV6-6 with TRBJ1-2, with 8 bases aligning to TRBD1. Germline CDR1 reads MNHNY; CDR2 reads SVGAGI (reference sequence). The CDR3 has 14 amino acids. The V segment lost 2 bases and the J segment 6 bases; nucleotides outside the gene matches: 5. Here the CDR3 DNA reads TGTGCCAGCAGTTACCAGACAGGGGAGAATGGCTACACCTTC. This encodes CASSYQTGENGYTF.

The rearrangement joins TRBV14 to TRBJ2-1, with TRBD1 as a possible D gene (6 bases). This CDR3 is 17 amino acids long. CDR1 is SGHDN, CDR2 FVKESK, per germline. V lost 1 base and J lost 7, with 20 bases in between. The CDR3 sequence is CASSQVQGKASRNEQFF. In nucleotides, the CDR3 is TGTGCCAGCAGCCAAGTCCAGGGGAAGGCCTCCAGGAATGAGCAGTTCTTC.

This chain uses TRBV6-4 with TRBJ1-6; D call uncertain. Per the germline V gene, CDR1 is MRHNA and CDR2 is SNTAGT. V dropped 2 bases and J dropped 10 bases, with 12 bases sitting between them. This CDR3 is 14 amino acids long. In DNA, the CDR3 is TGTGCCAGCAGTGACAGGCCCTCGGGGTCACCCCTCCACTTT. This translates into CASSDRPSGSPLHF.

The sample holds one count of this clone. The chain carries TRBV7-2 and TRBJ2-7, with D tentatively TRBD2 (5 bases). V gave up 1 base and J gave up 1 base, with 8 bases separating them. The CDR3 has 14 amino acids. Germline assignment: CDR1 SGHTA and CDR2 FQGNSA. CDR3 nucleotides: TGTGCCAGCAGCTTAGGGACGGGATCCTACGAGCAGTACTTC. Its translation is CASSLGTGSYEQYF.

In this sample, this clone turned up once. This chain connects TRBV9 to TRBJ2-7; D not certain. CDR1 and CDR2 (germline): SGDLS, YYNGEE. This CDR3 is 14 amino acids long. Between the trimmed V and J ends, which lost 0 bases and 0 bases, there was a span of 7 bases. The CDR3, as DNA: TGTGCCAGCAGCGTAGGTCACGGCTCCTACGAGCAGTACTTC. Its protein product is CASSVGHGSYEQYF.

The chain has TRBV6-6 and TRBJ2-5, with D perhaps matching TRBD1 or TRBD2 (5 bases each). Per the germline V gene, CDR1 is MNHNY and CDR2 is SVGAGI (reference sequence). Between the trimmed V and J ends, which lost 6 bases and 5 bases, there was a span of 16 bases. This CDR3 region has 14 residues. CDR3 DNA: TGTGCCAGCAGCCTAAGCCGGGACCGCGAGACCCAGTACTTC. It yields the protein CASSLSRDRETQYF.

The count of this clone is one. V is TRBV7-9 and J is TRBJ2-3; 10 bases line up with TRBD1. From germline, CDR1 is SEHNR and CDR2 FQNEAQ (reference sequence). The junction had 5 bases not matched to a gene; V was cut back by 4 bases and J by 4 bases. There are 15 residues in the CDR3. CDR3 residues: CASSYDRGRADTQYF. CDR3 nucleotides: TGTGCCAGCAGCTACGACAGGGGGCGCGCAGATACGCAGTATTTT.

V and J are TRBV6-5 and TRBJ1-3; D is perhaps TRBD1 (5 bases). The CDR3 covers 14 residues. The germline gives CDR1 MNHEY, CDR2 SVGAGI. The V and J ends lost 6 bases and 3 bases respectively, with 12 bases between them. CDR3 residues: CASRPPGRGNTIYF. The CDR3 DNA sequence: TGTGCCAGCAGACCTCCGGGACGTGGAAACACCATATATTTT.

The chain uses TRBV6-5 and TRBJ2-3, with 8 bases lining up with TRBD2. The junction had 4 bases not matched to a gene; V was cut back by 5 bases and J by 3 bases. The CDR3 has 14 residues. CDR1 and CDR2 (germline): MNHEY, SVGAGI. CDR3 in DNA: TGTGCCAGCAGTCGGGGGGGCATGACAGATACGCAGTATTTT. Protein: CASSRGGMTDTQYF.